The 20 T cell receptor beta chains in this list originate from one sample, sequenced in a study of blood T cells in healthy people across ages. Next came a second PCR, run for roughly 6 to 11 cycles, which used a sample-barcoded 5' primer along with a J-beta primer mix. TCRdb analysed the 5' RACE reads with MiXCR anew, one entry per CDR3 protein. This sample yields 450,000 to 600,000 distinct CDR3 sequences, of which around a quarter are seen a single time; approximately 3.6% belongs to the top ten. These data were also filed under a second study, of T cells of mothers and their children.

The source material was blood. The receptors come from a boy aged 2 to 10 in good health.

The chain has TRBV29-1 and TRBJ2-7; tentatively, D is TRBD1 (5 bases). CDR1 and CDR2 (germline): SQVTM, ANQGSEA. The CDR3 contains 12 residues. Trimming cost V 6 bases and J 5 bases, with 14 bases left between them. DNA of the CDR3: TGCAGCGTGGGTCAGGGTGACGACGAGCAGTACTTC. Protein: CSVGQGDDEQYF.

This clonotype appeared a few times. The V gene is TRBV7-3, the J gene TRBJ1-1; the D gene is possibly TRBD1 (6 bases). The germline V gene has CDR1 SGHTA and CDR2 FQGTGA. The germline V and J ends were trimmed by 5 bases and 3 bases, with 10 bases remaining between them. This CDR3 comprises 13 residues. The CDR3 sequence is CASSIQGDTEAFF. Here the CDR3 DNA reads TGTGCCAGCAGCATACAGGGTGACACTGAAGCTTTCTTT.

This clonotype occurred a few times. The chain joins TRBV20-1 to TRBJ2-7, with 8 bases identical to TRBD2. The germline CDR1 and CDR2 sequences are DFQATT and SNEGSKA (reference sequence). CDR3 length: 14 residues. The trim removed 6 bases at V and 3 bases at J, leaving 10 bases unmatched. The CDR3 here is CSAANSRGDYEQYF. The DNA for the CDR3 is TGCAGTGCCGCAAACTCGCGGGGGGACTACGAGCAGTACTTC.

The DNA of the CDR3 is TGTGCCACCAGCAGAGTAGTTCTGCGGAACACTGAAGCTTTCTTT. Its protein product is CATSRVVLRNTEAFF. The chain carries TRBV15 and TRBJ1-1; no definite D call. The CDR3 covers 15 residues. V lost 1 base and J lost 1, with 10 bases in between. Looked up from germline, CDR1 is LNHNV and CDR2 is YYDKDF (reference sequence).

This clonotype was recorded once. The V and J genes are TRBV9 and TRBJ2-2; 7 bases match TRBD1. CDR3 length equals 17 residues. V lost 2 bases, J lost 5 bases, and 12 bases stayed unmatched. Germline loops: CDR1 SGDLS, CDR2 YYNGEE. CDR3 sequence reads: CASSVGGAGGKTGELFF. CDR3 nucleotides: TGTGCCAGCAGCGTGGGTGGGGCAGGGGGAAAAACCGGGGAGCTGTTTTTT. The full variable domain, its missing parts supplied by reference TRBV9 and TRBJ2-2, is DSGVTQTPKHLITATGQRVTLRCSPRSGDLSVYWYQQSLDQGLQFLIQYYNGEERAKGNILERFSAQQFPDLHSELNLSSLELGDSALYFCASSVGGAGGKTGELFFGEGSRLTVL.

This clonotype was recorded once. J is TRBJ2-5 and V is TRBV10-3, with D unresolved. The J call may be mistaken, given a closer DNA end match to TRBJ2-7. CDR1 is ENHRY, CDR2 SYGVKD, per germline. This CDR3 spans 15 amino acids. CDR3: CAISVGPSPTYEQYF. In DNA form, the CDR3 reads TGTGCCATCAGTGTCGGCCCCAGTCCCACCTACGAGCAGTACTTC.

This clonotype occurred a few times. V is TRBV7-2 and J is TRBJ2-5, with 8 bases fitting TRBD2. The V and J ends lost 5 bases and 5 bases, in that order; junction bases with no gene match: 7. The CDR3 is 14 residues long. Germline V CDR1 and CDR2: SGHTA, FQGNSA. CDR3 in amino acids: CASSPKRGGETQYF. CDR3 in DNA: TGTGCCAGCAGCCCGAAGCGCGGGGGGGAGACCCAGTACTTC.

The J gene is TRBJ2-3, the V gene TRBV7-2, with D unclear. The germline gives CDR1 SGHTA, CDR2 FQGNSA. V lost 2 bases to trimming and J lost 9 bases, with 9 bases between them. CDR3 length: 12 amino acids. CDR3 protein: CASSLTTSTQYF. The CDR3 nucleotides read TGTGCCAGCAGCTTAACCACTTCCACGCAGTATTTT.

V gene TRBV27 combines with J gene TRBJ2-2, with TRBD1 matching over 10 bases. CDR1 is MNHEY and CDR2 is SMNVEV in the germline V gene (reference sequence). J lost 6 bases, V lost 10 bases, and 5 bases had no gene match. This CDR3 has 13 residues. For the CDR3, the DNA is TGTGCCACCCAGACAGGGGGCTCCGGGGAGCTGTTTTTT. Protein sequence: CATQTGGSGELFF.

The V call is TRBV5-1, the J call TRBJ1-6, with 7 bases that match TRBD1. V lost 3 bases to trimming and J lost 4 bases; unmatched junction nucleotides: 13. Germline V gives CDR1 SGHRS, CDR2 YFSETQ. The CDR3 has 18 amino acids. The CDR3 sequence is CASSSEKQTGRYNSPLHF. In nucleotides, the CDR3 is TGCGCCAGCAGCTCCGAAAAACAGACAGGGCGGTATAATTCACCCCTCCACTTT.

The table lists this clonotype with a few counts. The chain's CDR3 is CSAREANTGELFF. Written as DNA, the CDR3 is TGCAGTGCTAGGGAAGCGAACACCGGGGAGCTGTTTTTT. The chain links TRBV20-1 to TRBJ2-2, with D unclear. V lost 3 bases and J 0 bases, leaving 5 bases between the germline ends. The CDR3 has 13 residues. The germline gives CDR1 DFQATT, CDR2 SNEGSKA (reference sequence).

The chain is built from TRBV4-1 and TRBJ2-1; no definite D call. The tail of the sequence fits TRBJ2-7 better, so the J call may be wrong. The CDR3 runs to 16 residues. Germline V gives CDR1 MGHRA, CDR2 YSYEKL. CDR3: CASSQDPNRTPYEQYF. In DNA, the CDR3 is TGCGCCAGCAGCCAAGATCCGAATAGAACCCCCTACGAGCAGTACTTC.

CDR3 nucleotide sequence: TGTGCCAGCACCTTGGGCAGGGGGGAGACCCAGTACTTC. Translation gives CASTLGRGETQYF. V gene TRBV7-2 combines with J gene TRBJ2-5; 7 positions match TRBD1. V was pared by 7 bases and J by 5 bases, with 7 bases of the junction left unmatched. The CDR3 runs to 13 residues. Germline CDR1 is SGHTA and CDR2 is FQGNSA.

V is TRBV30 and J is TRBJ2-5; 8 nucleotides agree with TRBD1. Germline V CDR1 and CDR2: GTSNPN, SVGIG (reference sequence). The junction had 2 bases not matched to a gene; V was cut back by 1 base and J by 4 bases. The CDR3 has 13 amino acids. This CDR3 is CAWSEGQGETQYF. CDR3 bases: TGTGCCTGGAGTGAAGGACAGGGAGAGACCCAGTACTTC.

The chain combines TRBV6-4 with TRBJ1-1; possibly TRBD1 for D (5 bases). The V gene lost 3 bases and the J gene lost 1 base, with 9 bases spanning the gap. The CDR3 length is 14 residues. CDR1 is MRHNA, CDR2 SNTAGT, per germline. The CDR3, as DNA: TGTGCCAGCAGTGAGGGACTGTGGAACACTGAAGCTTTCTTT. Residues: CASSEGLWNTEAFF.

The V gene is TRBV27, the J gene TRBJ2-3; 7 bases match TRBD1. V was clipped by 6 bases and J by 5 bases; unmatched bases: 5. This CDR3 spans 13 amino acids. Germline values: CDR1 MNHEY, CDR2 SMNVEV (reference sequence). CDR3 in amino acids: CASRTYRGDTQYF. CDR3 in DNA: TGTGCCAGCAGAACTTACAGGGGAGATACGCAGTATTTT.

CDR3 sequence (DNA): TGTGCCAGCAGTTTAATATCGGGGCAGGGGGAGCAGTACTTC. It encodes CASSLISGQGEQYF. V gene TRBV27 combines with J gene TRBJ2-5; TRBD1 matches at 7 bases. V lost 2 bases, J lost 11 bases, and 11 bases stayed unmatched. Germline CDR1 is MNHEY and CDR2 is SMNVEV (reference sequence). The CDR3 runs to 14 residues.

This clonotype appeared many times. The CDR3 DNA follows: TGTGCCACCAGGGACAGCTTTTCTTTAGCCAAAAACATTCAGTACTTC. Encoded protein: CATRDSFSLAKNIQYF. The V gene is TRBV6-2 or TRBV6-3, the J gene TRBJ2-4; the match to TRBD1 covers 7 bases. Germline assignment: CDR1 MNHEY and CDR2 SVGEGT. V lost 10 bases to trimming and J lost 0 bases; unmatched junction nucleotides: 12. This CDR3 has 16 amino acids.

V gene TRBV7-2 combines with J gene TRBJ1-2, with a tentative D call TRBD1 (6 bases). The germline V gene has CDR1 SGHTA and CDR2 FQGNSA. Trimming cost V 5 bases and J 4 bases, with 17 bases left between them. CDR3 length: 15 residues. The CDR3 spells CASSLSAGGGYGYTF. The DNA of the CDR3 is TGTGCCAGCAGCCTATCCGCCGGGGGCGGCTATGGCTACACCTTC.

V usage is TRBV7-9 and J usage is TRBJ2-3; 9 bases map to TRBD2. Germline V gene lookup returns CDR1 SEHNR and CDR2 FQNEAQ (reference sequence). V shed 2 bases, J shed 2 bases, and the junction held 5 bases outside the gene matches. CDR3 length equals 16 residues. The CDR3 coding sequence is TGTGCCAGCAGCTTATCAAGCGGGGGGATCACAGATACGCAGTATTTT. It codes for CASSLSSGGITDTQYF.